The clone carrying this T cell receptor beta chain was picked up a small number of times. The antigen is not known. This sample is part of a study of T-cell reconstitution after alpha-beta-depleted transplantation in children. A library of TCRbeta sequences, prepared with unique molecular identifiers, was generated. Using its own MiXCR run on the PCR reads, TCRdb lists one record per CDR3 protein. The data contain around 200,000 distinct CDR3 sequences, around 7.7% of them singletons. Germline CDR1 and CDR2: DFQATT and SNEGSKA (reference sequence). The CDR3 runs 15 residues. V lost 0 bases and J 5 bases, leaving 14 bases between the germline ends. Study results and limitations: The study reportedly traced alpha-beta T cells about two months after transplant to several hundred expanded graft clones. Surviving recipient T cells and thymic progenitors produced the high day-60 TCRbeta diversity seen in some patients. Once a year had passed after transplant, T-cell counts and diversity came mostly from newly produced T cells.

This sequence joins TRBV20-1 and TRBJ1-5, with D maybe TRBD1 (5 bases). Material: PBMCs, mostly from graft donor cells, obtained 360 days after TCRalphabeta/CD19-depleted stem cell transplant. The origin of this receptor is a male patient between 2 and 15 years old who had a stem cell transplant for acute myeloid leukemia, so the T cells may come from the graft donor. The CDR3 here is CSARDWQGLDQPQHF. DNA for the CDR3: TGCAGTGCTAGAGATTGGCAGGGCCTAGATCAGCCCCAGCATTTT.